The sequence of this T cell receptor (beta chain) was determined in a study of radiation and T cells in renal cell carcinoma. Study findings and constraints: No pretreatment tumor biopsies were available for baseline clonotypes. Top tumor clonotypes rose in blood 2 weeks post-radiation, then contracted.

Sequencing was performed with immunoSEQ multiplex PCR; in TCRdb, only in-frame clones are kept and a portion is missing. Seen here are 150,000 or so clones, around 90% observed once, and the top ten hold around 11%. As to time point: blood 4 weeks post-SBRT, at nephrectomy. Treatment meaning: 15 Gy SBRT to primary tumor, nephrectomy 4 weeks later. Blood was sampled at baseline, 2 weeks and 4 weeks after SBRT. This renal cell carcinoma was of the clear cell type. Concerning this clone itself: Its antigen is not identified.

The sequences come from blood, collected from a patient whose treatment included radiotherapy and nephrectomy. This TCR was sampled from a woman aged 45-60 years with renal cell carcinoma.

The CDR3 sequence is CASSPMDRAGYGYTF. The CDR3, as DNA: TGTGCCAGCTCCCCAATGGACAGGGCTGGCTATGGCTACACCTTC. The gene calls are TRBV18 and TRBJ1-2; 8 bases are a match to TRBD1. The CDR3 covers 15 residues. The trim removed 6 bases at V and 4 bases at J, leaving 10 bases unmatched. Germline V gene lookup returns CDR1 KGHSH and CDR2 LQKENI.